These T cell receptor beta chains were read from a single sample in a study of vaccination effects on CD4 cells after COVID-19. For these TCRs, the target antigens are not known. Measured with immunoSEQ multiplex PCR; TCRdb has only the in-frame clones, and not every one. The sample contains 50,000 or so clones, 60% to 80% of which appear only once. Specimen: CD4+ T cells from PBMCs cultured with HCoV-OC43 spike peptides, collected before COVID-19 vaccination. The source of these receptors is a human donor who received a COVID-19 vaccine. Both conserved end residues are part of each CDR3. Fields, in order: clone size, J gene, D gene, V gene, CDR3 protein, CDR3 DNA. D genes are given only for firm matches. Not all rows give a size; the values are once, few, many and, for expanded clones, a class.

- | TRBJ1-2 | - | TRBV19 | CASKDFGLNYGYTF | TGTGCCAGTAAGGACTTTGGTCTGAACTATGGCTACACCTTC
few | TRBJ1-2 | - | TRBV6-6 | CASTERYGYTF | TGTGCCAGCACCGAGCGCTATGGCTACACCTTC
- | TRBJ1-6 | - | TRBV28 | CASLMNNNSPLHF | TGTGCCAGCTTGATGAACAATAATTCACCCCTCCACTTT
- | TRBJ1-1 | - | TRBV6-1 | CASSEGPGLGAFF | TGTGCCAGCAGTGAAGGCCCAGGGTTGGGGGCTTTCTTT
- | TRBJ2-1 | TRBD2 | TRBV5-1 | CASSQQPGLAGDSYNEQFF | TGCGCCAGCAGCCAACAACCGGGACTAGCGGGGGACTCCTACAATGAGCAGTTCTTC
- | TRBJ1-2 | - | TRBV9 | CASSGPWGRGYGYTF | TGTGCCAGCAGCGGTCCCTGGGGGCGGGGCTATGGCTACACCTTC
- | TRBJ1-2 | - | TRBV5-6 | CASSSPPPANYGYTF | TGTGCCAGCAGCTCCCCCCCGCCGGCTAACTATGGCTACACCTTC
- | TRBJ1-1 | - | TRBV7-2 | CASSLDLPPREVAFF | TGTGCCAGCAGCTTAGATCTTCCCCCGAGAGAGGTAGCTTTCTTT
- | TRBJ1-5 | - | TRBV7-8 | CASSLFEGPNQPQHF | TGTGCCAGCAGCTTATTTGAGGGGCCAAATCAGCCCCAGCATTTT
- | TRBJ1-2 | - | TRBV7-8 | CASSFPIFGRATNYGYTF | TGTGCCAGCAGCTTCCCCATCTTTGGAAGAGCCACTAACTATGGCTACACCTTC
- | TRBJ2-5 | - | TRBV19 | CASSAIGEVQYF | TGTGCCAGTAGTGCGATCGGGGAGGTCCAGTACTTC
few | TRBJ2-1 | TRBD1 | TRBV7-9 | CASSLIGGRDNEQFF | TGTGCCAGCAGCTTGATAGGGGGCAGGGACAATGAGCAGTTCTTC
- | TRBJ1-2 | - | TRBV6-5 | CASSYVGGPGYTF | TGTGCCAGCAGTTATGTCGGAGGACCGGGCTACACCTTC
- | TRBJ1-3 | - | TRBV3-1/TRBV3-2 | CASSKGSGSPGNTIYF | TGTGCCAGCAGCAAAGGGTCAGGCTCTCCTGGAAACACCATATATTTT
few | TRBJ1-1 | - | TRBV12-3/TRBV12-4 | CASSSGYTEAFF | TGTGCCAGCAGTTCGGGTTACACTGAAGCTTTCTTT
- | TRBJ2-1 | TRBD2 | TRBV30 | CAWSTLAGGNEQFF | TGTGCCTGGAGTACGCTCGCGGGGGGTAATGAGCAGTTCTTC
- | TRBJ1-2 | - | TRBV6-5 | CASKSGILNGYTF | TGTGCCAGCAAGTCAGGGATACTAAATGGCTACACCTTC
- | TRBJ2-2 | - | TRBV7-9 | CASSLGGALSGELFF | TGTGCCAGCAGCTTAGGCGGGGCGTTGTCGGGGGAGCTGTTTTTT
few | TRBJ2-3 | TRBD2 | TRBV4-2 | CASSQDKARSGGRDTDTQYF | TGTGCCAGCAGCCAAGATAAGGCCCGTAGCGGGGGGCGGGATACAGATACGCAGTATTTT
- | TRBJ1-1 | - | TRBV7-2 | CASSPQTPSQGAFF | TGTGCCAGCAGCCCCCAGACACCCTCACAAGGAGCTTTCTTT
once | TRBJ1-2 | - | TRBV6-5 | CASRRRPSRDYGYTF | TGTGCCAGCAGGCGGCGACCCAGTAGAGACTATGGCTACACCTTC
few | TRBJ2-1 | TRBD1 | TRBV7-3 | CASSLTPGQGYDEQFF | TGTGCCAGCAGCTTAACTCCGGGACAGGGGTATGATGAGCAGTTCTTC
once | TRBJ2-3 | - | TRBV7-3 | CASSLLPSKDTQYF | TGTGCCAGCAGCTTGTTACCCTCCAAAGATACGCAGTATTTT
- | TRBJ1-3 | - | TRBV14 | CASSQASYSGNTIYF | TGTGCCAGCAGCCAAGCGAGCTACTCTGGAAACACCATATATTTT
- | TRBJ2-5 | TRBD1 | TRBV24-1 | CATSDPGQGRQETQYF | TGTGCCACCAGTGACCCTGGACAGGGGCGACAAGAGACCCAGTACTTC
- | TRBJ1-2 | TRBD1 | TRBV18 | CASSPAGGSSNYGYTF | TGTGCCAGCTCACCGGCAGGGGGCTCTTCTAACTATGGCTACACCTTC
- | TRBJ2-3 | - | TRBV3-1/TRBV3-2 | CASSLGGPASTDTQYF | TGTGCCAGCAGCCTAGGGGGTCCCGCTAGCACAGATACGCAGTATTTT
- | TRBJ1-6 | - | TRBV6-2/TRBV6-3 | CASNPRRAQNNSPLHF | TGTGCCAGCAACCCTCGCAGGGCCCAGAATAATTCACCCCTCCACTTT
- | TRBJ1-3 | TRBD1 | TRBV5-1 | CASSWGDSSGNTIYF | TGCGCCAGCAGCTGGGGGGACAGCTCTGGAAACACCATATATTTT
- | TRBJ2-3 | - | TRBV18 | CASSLRGDFTDTQYF | TGTGCCAGCTCCCTTCGCGGGGACTTCACAGATACGCAGTATTTT
- | TRBJ1-4 | TRBD1 | TRBV7-3 | CASSLTGQGDEKLFF | TGTGCCAGCAGCTTAACCGGACAGGGGGATGAAAAACTGTTTTTT
- | TRBJ2-2 | - | TRBV9 | CASSSTGLNTGELFF | TGTGCCAGCAGCTCAACAGGACTCAACACCGGGGAGCTGTTTTTT
- | TRBJ2-3 | - | TRBV5-8 | CASPSWWTPGGRTQDTQYF | TGTGCCAGCCCCTCGTGGTGGACACCTGGGGGGAGAACCCAAGATACGCAGTATTTT
- | TRBJ1-2 | - | TRBV12-3/TRBV12-4 | CASSLLQYGYTF | TGTGCCAGCAGTTTGCTACAGTATGGCTACACCTTC
- | TRBJ1-6 | - | TRBV6-4 | CASSTGTDGSPLHF | TGTGCCAGCAGCACCGGGACCGACGGTTCACCCCTCCACTTT
- | TRBJ1-1 | TRBD1 | TRBV3-1/TRBV3-2 | CASSQGTQTGGWTEAFF | TGTGCCAGCAGCCAAGGGACCCAGACAGGGGGATGGACTGAAGCTTTCTTT
few | TRBJ1-2 | - | TRBV5-1 | CASSPSSVDYGYTF | TGCGCCAGCAGCCCGTCATCGGTGGACTATGGCTACACCTTC
- | TRBJ1-6 | - | TRBV6-5 | CASTLQRGSSPLHF | TGTGCCAGCACCCTACAGAGGGGGAGTTCACCCCTCCACTTT
- | TRBJ2-3 | - | TRBV30 | CAWSVKGPDTQYF | TGTGCCTGGAGTGTTAAGGGCCCAGATACGCAGTATTTT
- | TRBJ1-2 | - | TRBV12-1 | CASNISRNRYGYTF | TGTGCCAGCAATATTTCTAGGAATCGTTATGGCTACACCTTC
- | TRBJ2-2 | - | TRBV24-1 | CATGQRNTGELFF | TGTGCCACCGGACAGAGGAACACCGGGGAGCTGTTTTTT
- | TRBJ2-2 | TRBD1 | TRBV4-3 | CASSQDRLTGDTGELFF | TGCGCCAGCAGCCAAGATCGTCTGACAGGGGACACCGGGGAGCTGTTTTTT
once | TRBJ2-1 | - | TRBV3-1/TRBV3-2 | CASSQDLGTVYNEQFF | TGTGCCAGCAGCCAAGATTTAGGGACCGTATACAATGAGCAGTTCTTC
- | TRBJ2-3 | - | TRBV5-1 | CASNLAGPSTDTQYF | TGCGCCAGCAACTTGGCGGGGCCTAGCACAGATACGCAGTATTTT
- | TRBJ2-5 | TRBD2 | TRBV5-1 | CASSLWASGEETQYF | TGCGCCAGCAGCTTGTGGGCTAGCGGTGAAGAGACCCAGTACTTC
few | TRBJ1-5 | - | TRBV28 | CASRRMVSNQPQHF | TGTGCCAGCAGACGAATGGTTAGCAATCAGCCCCAGCATTTT
- | TRBJ2-3 | - | TRBV19 | CASSIEGRGSTDTQYF | TGTGCCAGTAGTATAGAGGGCCGGGGGAGCACAGATACGCAGTATTTT
- | TRBJ1-5 | - | TRBV6-5 | CASRLTGRDQPQHF | TGTGCCAGCAGACTTACAGGAAGGGATCAGCCCCAGCATTTT
- | TRBJ2-5 | - | TRBV5-1 | CASSLFPQGSSQETQYF | TGCGCCAGCAGCTTGTTCCCGCAGGGCTCATCACAAGAGACCCAGTACTTC
few | TRBJ1-6 | - | TRBV4-1 | CASSQDWANSPLHF | TGCGCCAGCAGCCAAGATTGGGCCAATTCACCCCTCCACTTT
- | TRBJ1-1 | - | TRBV14 | CASSQYQGNTEAFF | TGTGCCAGCAGCCAATATCAGGGGAACACTGAAGCTTTCTTT
- | TRBJ2-1 | TRBD2 | TRBV9 | CASSVGPGGLAGEEQFF | TGTGCCAGCAGCGTAGGCCCGGGGGGACTAGCGGGGGAGGAGCAGTTCTTC
- | TRBJ1-5 | - | TRBV18 | CASSLNSNQPQHF | TGTGCCAGCTCACTGAATAGCAATCAGCCCCAGCATTTT
- | TRBJ1-1 | - | TRBV5-1 | CASSLGDMNTEAFF | TGCGCCAGCAGCTTGGGGGATATGAACACTGAAGCTTTCTTT
- | TRBJ1-1 | TRBD1 | TRBV18 | CASSQDRLNTEAFF | TGTGCCAGCTCACAGGACAGGTTGAACACTGAAGCTTTCTTT
- | TRBJ2-2 | - | TRBV9 | CASSVASGGGWELFF | TGTGCCAGCAGCGTAGCATCTGGGGGGGGCTGGGAGCTGTTTTTT
- | TRBJ1-3 | - | TRBV24-1 | CATSKGLGLGNTIYF | TGTGCCACCAGTAAGGGGCTCGGACTCGGAAACACCATATATTTT
- | TRBJ2-5 | TRBD1 | TRBV2 | CASEQGETQYF | TGTGCCAGCGAACAGGGGGAGACCCAGTACTTC
few | TRBJ1-2 | TRBD1 | TRBV12-3/TRBV12-4 | CASSRTGAYGYTF | TGTGCCAGCAGCCGGACAGGGGCGTATGGCTACACCTTC
- | TRBJ1-2 | - | TRBV25-1 | CASIGYGYTF | TGTGCCAGCATTGGATATGGCTACACCTTC